The sequence of this TCR beta chain was determined in a study of sequential checkpoint blockade in melanoma. Study at large: Patients were randomized 1:1 to nivolumab-then-ipilimumab or ipilimumab-then-nivolumab first-line. TCRbeta immunosequencing was performed on DNA from roughly 91 pretreatment melanoma tumor samples.

Germline CDR1 and CDR2: KGHSH and LQKENI. Trimming stripped 3 bases from V and 5 bases from J, with 15 bases between. CDR3 size: 15 residues. Here immunoSEQ multiplex PCR was the method, and the copy in TCRdb shows in-frame clones only, minus some. The sample has about 21,000 clones, 27% seen once. Treatment in this sample: randomized to nivolumab then ipilimumab (arm A) or the reverse (arm B). No patient had prior DNA-damaging chemotherapy. The clonotype was recovered from a human donor with melanoma. Sequenced material: tumor tissue (inferred from file names), taken from a patient given nivolumab and ipilimumab in sequence. This sequence joins TRBV18 and TRBJ2-3; D may be TRBD1 (5 bases). Here the CDR3 reads CASSPTPPDIDTQYF. In DNA form, the CDR3 reads TGTGCCAGCTCACCGACGCCCCCGGACATAGATACGCAGTATTTT.